The 8 T cell receptor beta chains given below trace back to one sample, sequenced in a study of response to subunit inactivated influenza vaccine. In TCRdb, the RT-PCR reads were re-called with MiXCR into one record per CDR3 protein. The repertoire consists of more than 700,000 distinct CDR3 sequences, with around 21% occurring once and the leading ten covering 10%. Material: PBMCs from blood, obtained 5 days after vaccination. Receptor source: a man over 45 who received an inactivated influenza vaccine.

There are a few counts of this clonotype. The V and J genes are TRBV7-9 and TRBJ1-2, with D tentatively TRBD1 (6 bases). CDR1 SEHNR and CDR2 FQNEAQ come from the germline V gene (reference sequence). V was pared by 1 base and J by 3 bases, with 15 bases between. The CDR3 consists of 16 residues. DNA of the CDR3: TGTGCCAGCAGCTTAGAAGGGGGTTTTCGTGACTATGGCTACACCTTC. This sequence encodes CASSLEGGFRDYGYTF.

This clonotype has ten or more counts. This chain uses TRBV12-3 or TRBV12-4 with TRBJ2-5; D may be TRBD1 (6 bases). Between the trimmed V and J ends, which lost 5 bases and 2 bases, there was a span of 15 bases. This CDR3 contains 15 residues. Here the CDR3 DNA reads TGTGCCAGCAGTCCTGGACAGACGGGGCAAGAGACCCAGTACTTC. Amino acids: CASSPGQTGQETQYF.

This chain joins TRBV5-1 and TRBJ2-3; 9 bases are shared with TRBD2. The CDR3 loop spans 14 amino acids. Looked up from germline, CDR1 is SGHRS and CDR2 is YFSETQ. V trimming: 3 bases; J trimming: 5 bases; junction bases outside the gene matches: 4. CDR3 sequence (DNA): TGCGCCAGCAGCTGGGCGGGAGGGGAAGATACGCAGTATTTT. It encodes CASSWAGGEDTQYF.

There are a few counts of this clonotype. V and J are TRBV9 and TRBJ1-1; the match to TRBD1 covers 9 bases. CDR3 length: 16 residues. From germline, CDR1 is SGDLS and CDR2 YYNGEE. With V trimmed by 3 bases and J by 0 bases, 6 bases remained unmatched. CDR3 DNA: TGTGCCAGCAGCGCCCGACAGGGGGGTATGAACACTGAAGCTTTCTTT. Its translation is CASSARQGGMNTEAFF.

This clonotype was counted a few times. The J gene is TRBJ2-5, the V gene TRBV7-2; TRBD2 might be the D (7 bases). V was trimmed by 4 bases and J by 1 base, leaving 10 bases between them. CDR1 is SGHTA and CDR2 is FQGNSA in the germline V gene. This CDR3 is 14 amino acids long. The CDR3 DNA is TGTGCCAGCAGCTCTCGGGGGGCCCAAGAGACCCAGTACTTC. Amino acids: CASSSRGAQETQYF.

This clonotype has only a few counts. V usage is TRBV4-2 and J usage is TRBJ2-3, with no clear D. Trimming took off 1 base at V and 4 bases at J, with 15 bases between the two ends. CDR3 length: 16 residues. Per germline, CDR1 LGHNA and CDR2 YNFKEQ. Here the CDR3 reads CASSQVGANGADTQYF. The DNA for the CDR3 is TGTGCCAGCAGCCAAGTAGGCGCAAACGGAGCAGATACGCAGTATTTT.

The chain is built from TRBV5-1 and TRBJ2-7; D uncertain. Germline-derived CDR1 and CDR2 are SGHRS and YFSETQ. Trimming stripped 1 base from V and 2 bases from J, with 13 bases between. This CDR3 has 15 amino acids. CDR3 residues: CASSLIPTSPYEQYF. The CDR3, as DNA: TGCGCCAGCAGCTTGATTCCAACCTCCCCCTACGAGCAGTACTTC.

The chain uses TRBV12-3 or TRBV12-4 and TRBJ2-3; 7 bases map to TRBD1. The CDR3 runs 13 residues. The J segment lost 6 bases and the V segment lost 10 bases, leaving 10 bases of the junction unmatched. The CDR3 DNA follows: TGTGCCAACTCGGCAGGGGGATACGATACGCAGTATTTT. Protein sequence: CANSAGGYDTQYF.